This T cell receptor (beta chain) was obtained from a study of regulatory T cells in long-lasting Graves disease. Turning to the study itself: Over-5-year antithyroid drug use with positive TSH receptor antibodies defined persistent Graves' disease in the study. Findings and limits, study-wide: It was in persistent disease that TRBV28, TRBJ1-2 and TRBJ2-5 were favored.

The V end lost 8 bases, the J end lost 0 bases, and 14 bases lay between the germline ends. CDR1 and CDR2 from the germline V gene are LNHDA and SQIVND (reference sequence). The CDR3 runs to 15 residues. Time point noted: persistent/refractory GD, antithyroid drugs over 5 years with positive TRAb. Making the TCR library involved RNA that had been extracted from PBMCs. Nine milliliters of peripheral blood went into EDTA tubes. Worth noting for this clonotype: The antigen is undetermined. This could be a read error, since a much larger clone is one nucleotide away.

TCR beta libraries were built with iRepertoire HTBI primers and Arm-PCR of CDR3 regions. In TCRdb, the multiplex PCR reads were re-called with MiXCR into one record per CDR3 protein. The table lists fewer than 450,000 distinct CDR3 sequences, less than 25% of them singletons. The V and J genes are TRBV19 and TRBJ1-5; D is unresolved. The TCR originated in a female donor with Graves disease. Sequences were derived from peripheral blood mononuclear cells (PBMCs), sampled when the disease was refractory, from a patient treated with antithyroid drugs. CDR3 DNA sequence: TGTGCCAGTCAGACGGACTTGGTTAGCAATCAGCCCCAGCATTTT. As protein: CASQTDLVSNQPQHF.